What follows is one T cell receptor (beta chain) and its context. The antigen remains unidentified. This sample stems from a study of cytomegalovirus exposure and HLA in healthy donors. The study, taken as a whole, reports: After further analysis at a later stage, some 15,000 TCR beta sequences were associated with HLA alleles at 0.05 false discovery rate.

The CDR3 spans 18 residues. The germline gives CDR1 MNHEY, CDR2 SMNVEV (reference sequence). V gave up 6 bases and J gave up 0 bases; unmatched junction bases: 8. The PCR employed 60 Vbeta primers together with 13 Jbeta primers. Measured with immunoSEQ multiplex PCR; TCRdb has only the in-frame clones, and not every one. The repertoire holds about 200,000 clones, with roughly 77% as singletons. V is TRBV27 and J is TRBJ1-6, with 10 bases fitting TRBD1. This TCR was recovered from a woman between 45 and 60 years old in good health and CMV-seronegative. Sequenced: PBMCs. Here the CDR3 reads CASSLGTGVSSYNSPLHF. In nucleotides, the CDR3 is TGTGCCAGCAGCCTCGGGACAGGGGTCAGCTCCTATAATTCACCCCTCCACTTT.